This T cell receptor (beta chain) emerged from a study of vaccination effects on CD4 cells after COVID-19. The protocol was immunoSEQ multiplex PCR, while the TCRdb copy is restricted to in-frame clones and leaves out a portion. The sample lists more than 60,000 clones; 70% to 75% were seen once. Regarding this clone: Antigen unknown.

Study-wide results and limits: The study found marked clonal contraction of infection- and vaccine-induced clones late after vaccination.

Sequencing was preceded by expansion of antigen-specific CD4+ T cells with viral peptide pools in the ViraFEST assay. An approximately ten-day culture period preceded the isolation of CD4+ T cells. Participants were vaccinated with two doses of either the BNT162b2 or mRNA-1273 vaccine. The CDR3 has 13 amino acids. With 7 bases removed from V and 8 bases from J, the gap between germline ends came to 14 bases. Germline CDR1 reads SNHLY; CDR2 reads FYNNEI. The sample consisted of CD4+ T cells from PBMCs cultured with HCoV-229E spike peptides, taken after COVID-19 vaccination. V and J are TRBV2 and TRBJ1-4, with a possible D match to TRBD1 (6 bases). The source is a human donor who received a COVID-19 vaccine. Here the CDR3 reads CASKWVQGEKLFF. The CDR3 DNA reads TGTGCCAGCAAGTGGGTTCAGGGGGAAAAACTGTTTTTT.